This T cell receptor beta chain emerged from a study of blood T cell repertoires in COVID-19. The germline V gene encodes CDR1 KGHSH and CDR2 LQKENI. After removal of 3 bases from V and 7 bases from J, the junction contained 4 bases not matched to a gene. The CDR3 totals 15 residues. The repertoire was sequenced with immunoSEQ multiplex PCR; TCRdb's copy has only in-frame clones and lacks some. The table has 65,000 to 80,000 clones, 70% to 90% seen once. The receptor was derived from a man aged 65 to 85 with active or convalescent COVID-19. V is TRBV18 and J is TRBJ2-3, with TRBD2 matching over 13 bases. What was sequenced was peripheral blood. CDR3 loop: CASSPQGLAGNTQYF. The CDR3 DNA sequence: TGTGCCAGCTCACCCCAGGGACTAGCGGGAAATACGCAGTATTTT.